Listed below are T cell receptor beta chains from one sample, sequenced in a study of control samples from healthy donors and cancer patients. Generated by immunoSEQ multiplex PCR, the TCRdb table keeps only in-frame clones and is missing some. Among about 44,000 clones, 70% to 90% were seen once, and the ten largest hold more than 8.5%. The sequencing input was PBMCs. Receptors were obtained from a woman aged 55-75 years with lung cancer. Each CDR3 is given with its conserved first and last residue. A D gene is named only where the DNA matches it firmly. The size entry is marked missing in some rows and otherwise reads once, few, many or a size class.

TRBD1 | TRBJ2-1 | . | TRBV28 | TGTGCCGGGACAGGGGGGAGAAATGAGCAGTTCTTC | CAGTGGRNEQFF
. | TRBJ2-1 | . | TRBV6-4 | TGTGCCAGCAGTGACCAAGACAGCTCCTACAATGAGCAGTTCTTC | CASSDQDSSYNEQFF
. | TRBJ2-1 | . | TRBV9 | TGTGCCAGCAGTACTCTGACTCGCGGGCCCTACAATGAGCAGTTCTTC | CASSTLTRGPYNEQFF
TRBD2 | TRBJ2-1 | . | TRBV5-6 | TGTGCCAGCAGCTTGGCAGCGTCTAGCGGGCCTTACAATGAGCAGTTCTTC | CASSLAASSGPYNEQFF
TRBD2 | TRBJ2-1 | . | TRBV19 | TGTGCCAGTGGACCTCTGGCGGGAGTTAGCAATGAGCAGTTCTTC | CASGPLAGVSNEQFF
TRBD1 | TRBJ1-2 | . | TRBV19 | TGTGCCAGTAGTACCCAGACAGGGGGCAACTATGGCTACACCTTC | CASSTQTGGNYGYTF
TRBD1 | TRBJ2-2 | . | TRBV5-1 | TGCGCCAGCAGCCAACAGGGGGCGAACACCGGGGAGCTGTTTTTT | CASSQQGANTGELFF
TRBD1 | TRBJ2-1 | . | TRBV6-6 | TGTGCCAGCAGTCCCGGACAGGGTAGGGCCAATGAGCAGTTCTTC | CASSPGQGRANEQFF
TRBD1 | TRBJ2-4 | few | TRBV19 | TGTGCCAGTAGTATCCCGGGACAGGGAAACATTCAGTACTTC | CASSIPGQGNIQYF
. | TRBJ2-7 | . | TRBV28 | TGTGCCAGCATCCCGACGGGAGCGCGTGGCGAGCAGTACTTC | CASIPTGARGEQYF
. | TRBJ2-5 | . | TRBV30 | TGTGCCTGGAGTGTAGGGCAGGGGCTAGAGACCCAGTACTTC | CAWSVGQGLETQYF
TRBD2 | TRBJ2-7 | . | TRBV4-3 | TGCGCCAGCAGCCAGGCCGGGACTATCTACGAGCAGTACTTC | CASSQAGTIYEQYF
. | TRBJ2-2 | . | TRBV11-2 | TGTGCCAGCAGTCCCTCGGCAGGCCGACGGGAGCTGTTTTTT | CASSPSAGRRELFF
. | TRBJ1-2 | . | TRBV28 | TGTGCCAGCAGTCCCCTTAGGAGTTCTTTCTACACCTTC | CASSPLRSSFYTF
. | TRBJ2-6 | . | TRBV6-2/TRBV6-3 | TGTGCCAGCAGTTATCGGATCTCTGGGGCCAACGTCCTGACTTTC | CASSYRISGANVLTF
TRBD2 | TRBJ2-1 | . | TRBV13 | TGTGCCAGCAGCCCCAGGACTAGAATGGGTAATGAGCAGTTCTTC | CASSPRTRMGNEQFF
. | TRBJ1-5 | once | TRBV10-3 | TGTGCCATCAGTGAGTTAGAACAGCCCCAGCATTTT | CAISELEQPQHF
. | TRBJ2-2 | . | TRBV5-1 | TGCGCCAGCAGCTTGATACAGGGCGACACCGGGGAGCTGTTTTTT | CASSLIQGDTGELFF
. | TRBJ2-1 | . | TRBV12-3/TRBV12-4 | TGTGCCAGCCGGGCGGGTACCGACAATGAGCAGTTCTTC | CASRAGTDNEQFF
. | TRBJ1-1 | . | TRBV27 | TGTGCCAGCAGTTCCGGGGGAGAGACAAACACTGAAGCTTTCTTT | CASSSGGETNTEAFF
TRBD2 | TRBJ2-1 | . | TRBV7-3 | TGTGCCAGCAGCCTCCGTGGCGGACTAGCGGACATTTACAATGAGCAGTTCTTC | CASSLRGGLADIYNEQFF
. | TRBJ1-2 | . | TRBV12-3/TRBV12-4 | TGTGCCAGCAGTTTAGGAGGGGACTATGGCTACACCTTC | CASSLGGDYGYTF
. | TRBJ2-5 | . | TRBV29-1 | TGCAGCGTTGAAAGCGGCTTAGAGACCCAGTACTTC | CSVESGLETQYF
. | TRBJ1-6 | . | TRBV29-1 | TGCAGCGTGAGCGACGACCTTAATTCACCCCTCCACTTT | CSVSDDLNSPLHF
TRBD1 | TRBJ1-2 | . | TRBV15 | TGTGCCACCAGCAGAGGGGGGGACAGGATTGGGTATGGCTACACCTTC | CATSRGGDRIGYGYTF
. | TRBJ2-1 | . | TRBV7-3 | TGTGCCAGCAGCTTACACGGACCATCGAATGAGCAGTTCTTC | CASSLHGPSNEQFF
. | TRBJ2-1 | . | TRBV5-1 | TGCGCCAGCAGCTTGGCTCCGGGACTGGCTGAGAATGAGCAGTTCTTC | CASSLAPGLAENEQFF
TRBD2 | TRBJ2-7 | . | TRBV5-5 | TGTGCCAGCAGCTTGTGGCAGGGGGCCCCCGGGACTAGCGGATACGAGCAGTACTTC | CASSLWQGAPGTSGYEQYF
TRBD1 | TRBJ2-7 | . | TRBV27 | TGTGCCACGAACGACAGGGGCTCCTACGAGCAGTACTTC | CATNDRGSYEQYF
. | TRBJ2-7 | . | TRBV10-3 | TGTGCCATCAGTGAGTCGTCCTCCTACGAGCAGTACTTC | CAISESSSYEQYF
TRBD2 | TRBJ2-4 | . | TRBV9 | TGTGCCAGCAGCGCCCCGGGTAGCGGGGAAAACATTCAGTACTTC | CASSAPGSGENIQYF
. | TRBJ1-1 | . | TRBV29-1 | TGCAGCGTTGACGCTTTGACGAACACTGAAGCTTTCTTT | CSVDALTNTEAFF
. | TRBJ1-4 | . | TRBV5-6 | TGTGCCAGCAGCTCCTGGGTCGGGTCGGGCGCTGAAAAACTGTTTTTT | CASSSWVGSGAEKLFF
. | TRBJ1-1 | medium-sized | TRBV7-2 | TGTGCCAGCAGCCGCGTTGACGTGAAGAACACTGAAGCTTTCTTT | CASSRVDVKNTEAFF
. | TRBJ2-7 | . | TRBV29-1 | TGCAGCGTCTCTACTATGACAGGGAGGGACTACGAGCAGTACTTC | CSVSTMTGRDYEQYF
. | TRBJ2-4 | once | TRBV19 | TGTGCCAGTAGGGAGGGGAAAGCCAAAAACATTCAGTACTTC | CASREGKAKNIQYF
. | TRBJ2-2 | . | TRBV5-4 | TGTGCCAGCAGCTTGGGACTACCGAACACCGGGGAGCTGTTTTTT | CASSLGLPNTGELFF
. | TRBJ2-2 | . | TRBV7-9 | TGTGCCAGCAGCTCAGTCCTTACTAGACTTTACACCGGGGAGCTGTTTTTT | CASSSVLTRLYTGELFF
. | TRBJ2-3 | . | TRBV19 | TGTGCCAGTAGTCCCCACCAGGGGAGCACAGATACGCAGTATTTT | CASSPHQGSTDTQYF
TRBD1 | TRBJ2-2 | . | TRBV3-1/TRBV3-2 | TGTGCCAGCAGCCACCCTTGGGACAGAGCGAACACCGGGGAGCTGTTTTTT | CASSHPWDRANTGELFF
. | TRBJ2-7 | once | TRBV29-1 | TGCAGCGTTGGAGACAGTATAGAGTACGAGCAGTACTTC | CSVGDSIEYEQYF
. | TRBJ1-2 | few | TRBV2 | TGTGCCAGCAGTGAAGGGCCGCGCTATGGCTACACCTTC | CASSEGPRYGYTF
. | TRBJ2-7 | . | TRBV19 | TGTGCCACCAGTGAAACCGGGACGGGAATTATTGAGCAGTACTTC | CATSETGTGIIEQYF
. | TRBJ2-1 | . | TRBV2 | TGTGCCAGCAGTGAGGCTAGCGACTACAATGAGCAGTTCTTC | CASSEASDYNEQFF
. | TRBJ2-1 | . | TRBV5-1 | TGCGCCAGCCACTTACTAGAGTCGTACAATGAGCAGTTCTTC | CASHLLESYNEQFF
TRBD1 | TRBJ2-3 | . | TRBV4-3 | TGCGCCAGCAGCGTCATACAGGGGACAGATACGCAGTATTTT | CASSVIQGTDTQYF
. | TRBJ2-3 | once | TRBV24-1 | TGTGCCACCAGTGATTTGCGGGGCACGAGCACAGATACGCAGTATTTT | CATSDLRGTSTDTQYF
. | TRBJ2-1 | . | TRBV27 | TGTGCCAGCAGTTTAGGTGTGCGACACCATTACGAGGATGAGCAGTTCTTC | CASSLGVRHHYEDEQFF
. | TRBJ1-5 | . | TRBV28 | TGTGCCAGCAGCGAGGTGGGGGACGGCCAGCCCCAGCATTTT | CASSEVGDGQPQHF
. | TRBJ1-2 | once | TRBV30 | TGTGCCTGGAGTGCCCCTTTCCTGGGACGGGGCGGCTACACCTTC | CAWSAPFLGRGGYTF
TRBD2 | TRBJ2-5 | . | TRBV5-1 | TGCGCCAGCAGCCAGCGGGGAGGAGACTTC | CASSQRGGDF
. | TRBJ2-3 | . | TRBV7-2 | TGTGCCAGCAGCGCTAGCGCCACAGATACGCAGTATTTT | CASSASATDTQYF
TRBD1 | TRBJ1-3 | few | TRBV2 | TGTGCCAGCAGTGAAGTGGGACAGAACTCTGGAAACACCATATATTTT | CASSEVGQNSGNTIYF